This T cell receptor (beta chain) was profiled in a study of CD8 T cells in ankylosing spondylitis. CDR3 length: 17 amino acids. Germline loops: CDR1 MDHEN, CDR2 SYDVKM. J was trimmed by 3 bases and V by 2 bases; bases with no gene match: 9. Making the TCR beta libraries involved quantitative 5'-RACE with molecular barcodes. Using its own MiXCR run on the 5' RACE reads, TCRdb lists one record per CDR3 protein. The sample shows about 160,000 distinct CDR3 sequences, around 18% of them seen only once. As regards this clonotype: Its antigen is not known.

Whole-study findings and limits: Disease-linked clones bore a CD8+ phenotype and were relatively rare in peripheral blood. Disease-linked clones were reportedly significantly enriched in matched ankylosing spondylitis synovial fluid. Previous work reported some of these motif variants in the synovial fluid and blood of reactive arthritis.

J is TRBJ2-3 and V is TRBV28; 9 bases align to TRBD2. The TCR was taken from a male donor with ankylosing spondylitis or in good health (not recorded which). The sample was blood, either unsorted or a sorted T cell fraction (not recorded which). The CDR3 sequence is CASSLPGLAGSTDTQYF. CDR3 in DNA: TGTGCCAGCAGTTTACCGGGGCTAGCGGGATCTACAGATACGCAGTATTTT.